A single sample is the source of the 4 T cell receptor beta chains below, sequenced in a study of spatial heterogeneity in lung cancer. TCRdb re-analysed the 5' RACE reads in MiXCR, keeping a single row per CDR3 protein. The sample lists tens of thousands of distinct CDR3 sequences, under 25% occurring once. Time point given: sample taken at primary tumor resection. Whole RNA obtained from tumor, nontumor lung or frozen PBMC underwent sequencing without sorting. The specimen was PBMCs, collected at surgery. The source of these receptors is a male donor with early-stage non-small cell lung cancer.

The rearrangement joins TRBV28 to TRBJ1-2; TRBD1 is a possible D gene (5 bases). The CDR3 loop spans 15 amino acids. Per germline, CDR1 MDHEN and CDR2 SYDVKM. Trimming shortened V by 4 bases and J by 2 bases, and 14 bases separated the two germline ends. This CDR3 reads CASSSPQGGNYGYTF. In DNA, the CDR3 is TGTGCCAGCAGTTCCCCCCAGGGCGGAAACTATGGCTACACCTTC.

The sample holds a few counts of this clonotype. The chain employs TRBV6-4 and TRBJ2-6, with TRBD1 matching 9 bases. The CDR3 has 17 residues. Germline loops: CDR1 MRHNA, CDR2 SNTAGT. Trimming cost V 4 bases and J 0 bases; bases outside gene matches: 4. The CDR3 coding sequence is TGTGCCAGCAGTGCAACAGGGGGCGGCTCTGGGGCCAACGTCCTGACTTTC. This gives the protein CASSATGGGSGANVLTF.

The rearrangement joins TRBV29-1 to TRBJ2-7; D remains unclear. This CDR3 spans 11 amino acids. The V gene lost 6 bases and the J gene lost 4 bases, with 10 bases spanning the gap. From germline, CDR1 is SQVTM and CDR2 ANQGSEA. CDR3 sequence: CSVATFYEQYF. As DNA, the CDR3 is TGCAGCGTGGCCACCTTTTACGAGCAGTACTTC.

The genes are TRBV7-9 and TRBJ2-1; tentatively, D is TRBD2 (5 bases). Trimming took off 5 bases at V and 10 bases at J, with 9 bases between the two ends. CDR3 length: 11 residues. The germline gives CDR1 SEHNR, CDR2 FQNEAQ (reference sequence). The CDR3 DNA reads TGTGCCAGCAGCACTAGAGTGGAGCAGTTCTTC. Encoded protein: CASSTRVEQFF.